Listed below are T cell receptor beta chains from one sample, sequenced in a study of response to subunit inactivated influenza vaccine. One entry per CDR3 protein, called by TCRdb with MiXCR from the RT-PCR reads. Seen here are 650,000 to 800,000 distinct CDR3 sequences, approximately 17% observed once, and the top ten hold roughly 11%. The sequences come from PBMCs from blood, collected more than 4 days after vaccination. These receptors all stem from a man aged 50-60 years who received an inactivated influenza vaccine. The CDR3 runs from the conserved cysteine through the conserved F or W. Each record gives: clone size, D gene, J gene, V gene, CDR3 DNA, CDR3 protein. D genes are given only for firm matches. Expanded clones are given a class, and other clones once, few, many or no size at all.

>NA|TRBD1|TRBJ1-6|TRBV6-1
TGTGCCAGCAGTGAGTCGGGACAGGGCGGTTCACCCCTCCACTTT
CASSESGQGGSPLHF
>many|NA|TRBJ2-1|TRBV12-3/TRBV12-4
TGTGCCAGCAGTTTAGGCGGATATGAGCAGTTCTTC
CASSLGGYEQFF
>NA|NA|TRBJ2-1|TRBV12-3/TRBV12-4
TGTGCCAGCAGTTCTAGTGTCAATGAGCAGTTCTTC
CASSSSVNEQFF
>NA|TRBD1|TRBJ2-7|TRBV10-3
TGTGCCATCAGTGATGGAGACAGGGGTTACGAGCAGTACTTC
CAISDGDRGYEQYF
>many|NA|TRBJ2-7|TRBV7-2
TGTGCCAGCAGCCCAAATAGGTACGAGCAGTACTTC
CASSPNRYEQYF
>many|NA|TRBJ2-6|TRBV10-3
TGTGCCATCAGTGAAGTAGAGGGGTTTCTTAACTCTGGGGCCAACGTCCTGACTTTC
CAISEVEGFLNSGANVLTF
>few|NA|TRBJ2-1|TRBV6-2/TRBV6-3
TGTGCCAGCAGTTATAAAGCGAGCCCCCCCTACAATGAGCAGTTCTTC
CASSYKASPPYNEQFF
>many|NA|TRBJ2-1|TRBV29-1
TGCAGCGTCCCTCGGGTCAAATACAATGAGCAGTTCTTC
CSVPRVKYNEQFF
>few|TRBD2|TRBJ2-5|TRBV20-1
TGCAGTGCCGTCACCGGGACTAGGGGCGAGACCCAGTACTTC
CSAVTGTRGETQYF
>NA|TRBD1|TRBJ2-2|TRBV7-2
TGTGCCAGCAGACGGGACAGGGGATTGACCGGGGAGCTGTTTTTT
CASRRDRGLTGELFF
>many|NA|TRBJ2-5|TRBV10-3
TGTGCCATCAGCGCTAGACAAGAGACCCAGTACTTC
CAISARQETQYF
>NA|NA|TRBJ2-2|TRBV9
TGTGCCAGCAGCGTATACTCGGGGTCCGGGGAGCTGTTTTTT
CASSVYSGSGELFF
>few|NA|TRBJ2-3|TRBV29-1
TGCAGCGCGGTCGACGGTTTCACAGATACGCAGTATTTT
CSAVDGFTDTQYF
>few|TRBD2|TRBJ2-5|TRBV11-2
TGTGCCAGCAGCTTAGAGTTCGGGGGGGAAGAGACCCAGTACTTC
CASSLEFGGEETQYF
>NA|NA|TRBJ2-3|TRBV9
TGTGCCAGCACCGTGACGACAGGAAGCACAGATACGCAGTATTTT
CASTVTTGSTDTQYF
>NA|NA|TRBJ2-4|TRBV10-3
TGTGCCATCAGTGAAGTCCTCGTTGTAGCCAAAAACATTCAGTACTTC
CAISEVLVVAKNIQYF
>NA|NA|TRBJ1-1|TRBV18
TGTGCCAGCTCACCAAGGGACCCAGGGACGCGCACTGAAGCTTTCTTT
CASSPRDPGTRTEAFF
>NA|NA|TRBJ2-7|TRBV6-2/TRBV6-3
TGTGCCAGCAGTTACTCGACAGATAAGCAGTACTTC
CASSYSTDKQYF
>few|NA|TRBJ2-1|TRBV7-6
TGTGCCAGCAGCAAACACCGAGCCTACAATGAGCAGTTCTTC
CASSKHRAYNEQFF
>NA|TRBD1|TRBJ2-1|TRBV29-1
TGCAGCGTTGAGCCTGGACAGGCCTCGGGGAATGAGCAGTTCTTC
CSVEPGQASGNEQFF
>many|NA|TRBJ1-6|TRBV6-5
TGTGCCAGCAGTTACTTCGTCATTCGAGGCAATAATTCACCCCTCCACTTT
CASSYFVIRGNNSPLHF
>few|NA|TRBJ1-4|TRBV5-1
TGCGCCAGCAGCGCGGACAGTCGGGAAAAACTGTTTTTT
CASSADSREKLFF
>few|NA|TRBJ2-1|TRBV6-2/TRBV6-3
TGTGCCAGCAGTTACTCGAAGGTCCGGGGCCTGCACCGCAATGAGCAGTTCTTC
CASSYSKVRGLHRNEQFF
>many|NA|TRBJ2-1|TRBV20-1
TGCAGTGCTAGACCCCTACTCGCGGAAGTCTACAATGAGCAGTTCTTC
CSARPLLAEVYNEQFF
>NA|TRBD2|TRBJ2-1|TRBV7-8
TGTGCCAGCAGCCCGAGCGCGGCTAGCGGGAGGGCCTTATCGGGAAATGAGCAGTTCTTC
CASSPSAASGRALSGNEQFF
>few|NA|TRBJ2-5|TRBV12-3/TRBV12-4
TGTGCCAGCAGTGGGGGCCTTGGGAGAGAGACCCAGTACTTC
CASSGGLGRETQYF
>many|TRBD2|TRBJ2-7|TRBV7-2
TGTGCCAGCAGCTTAGGACTAGCGTTTTCCTACGAGCAGTACTTC
CASSLGLAFSYEQYF
>few|NA|TRBJ2-2|TRBV12-3/TRBV12-4
TGTGCCAGCAGTACAGGGACAACCGGGGAGCTGTTTTTT
CASSTGTTGELFF
>few|NA|TRBJ2-5|TRBV10-3
TGTGCCATCGGGAGCTGGGGGGAGATGGGGGAGACCCAGTACTTC
CAIGSWGEMGETQYF
>NA|NA|TRBJ2-5|TRBV20-1
TGCAGTGCCCAGCTAGCGTCCCAATGGGAGACCCAGTACTTC
CSAQLASQWETQYF
>NA|TRBD1|TRBJ2-2|TRBV10-1
TGCGCCAGCAGTGAAATAAGGGGGCGCGGGACCGGGGAGCTGTTTTTT
CASSEIRGRGTGELFF
>NA|NA|TRBJ2-7|TRBV4-3
TGCGCCAGCAGCCAAGATGTAGCTAGCCGACGCGAGCAGTACTTC
CASSQDVASRREQYF
>few|NA|TRBJ1-3|TRBV6-1
TGTGCCAGCAGGGCCCAGGAGTCTGGAAACACCATATATTTT
CASRAQESGNTIYF
>few|NA|TRBJ1-2|TRBV7-8
TGTGCCAGCAGCTCACCAGGAGGGGGAGATGGCTACACCTTC
CASSSPGGGDGYTF
>NA|NA|TRBJ2-1|TRBV2
TGTGCCAGCAGTGTTGGTCTAGTAGCATACAATGAGCAGTTCTTC
CASSVGLVAYNEQFF
>few|TRBD2|TRBJ2-7|TRBV20-1
TGCAGTGCAAGGCGGCGAATAGCGGGAGTGGGCGAGCAGTACTTC
CSARRRIAGVGEQYF
>NA|TRBD2|TRBJ2-1|TRBV11-2
TGTGCCAGCAGCCCCCGAACCCGACTAGCGGGGGGGCGTAATGAGCAGTTCTTC
CASSPRTRLAGGRNEQFF
>NA|NA|TRBJ2-1|TRBV7-8
TGTGCCAGCAGCTTACGGCGGGGCCTTCGTTTCAATGAGCAGTTCTTC
CASSLRRGLRFNEQFF
>few|NA|TRBJ2-1|TRBV20-1
TGCAGTGCCAACGACTACCCTCTCTACAATGAGCAGTTCTTC
CSANDYPLYNEQFF
>few|NA|TRBJ2-7|TRBV14
TGTGCCAGCAGCCAAGACGTCGAGCAGTACTTC
CASSQDVEQYF
>few|NA|TRBJ2-7|TRBV27
TGTGCCAGCAGTTGGAACAGAGCGATCGACGAGCAGTACTTC
CASSWNRAIDEQYF
>many|TRBD1|TRBJ1-5|TRBV10-2
TGCGCCAGCAGTGGGTCGGGGACAGGGTATTGGAGAAGCAATCAGCCCCAGCATTTT
CASSGSGTGYWRSNQPQHF
>NA|NA|TRBJ2-7|TRBV5-5
TGTGCCAGCAGCTCGACCCCGGGGGATTCTAGCTCCTACGAGCAGTACTTC
CASSSTPGDSSSYEQYF
>many|TRBD2|TRBJ2-1|TRBV10-3
TGTGCCATCAGTGAGATTAGCGGGAGTTGGAATAACAATGAGCAGTTCTTC
CAISEISGSWNNNEQFF
>NA|NA|TRBJ2-1|TRBV4-2
TGTGCCAGCAGCCAAGATAGGTCGGGGACTGGTAGCGAGCAGTTCTTC
CASSQDRSGTGSEQFF
>few|NA|TRBJ2-3|TRBV15
TGTGCCACCAGCAGAGCGGACCCGAGGGCCCGAACGCAGTATTTT
CATSRADPRARTQYF
>NA|NA|TRBJ2-7|TRBV6-2/TRBV6-3
TGTGCCAGCAGACACCTATGGACAGACTACGAGCAGTACTTC
CASRHLWTDYEQYF
>NA|NA|TRBJ1-2|TRBV5-6
TGTGCCAGCAGCTTTGGACGCAGGGATTTCTATGGCTACACCTTC
CASSFGRRDFYGYTF
>few|NA|TRBJ2-3|TRBV6-4
TGTGCCAGCAGTGACGGAAAGCCGCAAGGTGCAGATACGCAGTATTTT
CASSDGKPQGADTQYF
>NA|NA|TRBJ2-2|TRBV27
TGTGCCAGACTCAACACCGGGGAGCTGTTTTTT
CARLNTGELFF
>NA|NA|TRBJ1-6|TRBV3-1
TGTGCCAGCAGCCAAGATTGGACAGAGAGCTCCTATAATTCACCCCTCCACTTT
CASSQDWTESSYNSPLHF
>NA|NA|TRBJ1-5|TRBV3-1
TGTGCCAGCAGCCAGGACTCAGTGGGGGGAGGCAATCAGCCCCAGCATTTT
CASSQDSVGGGNQPQHF